A selection of T cell receptor beta chains follows, all from one sample in a study of blood T cell repertoires in COVID-19. Sequenced by immunoSEQ multiplex PCR; TCRdb stores in-frame clones only, minus some. The data hold under 200,000 clones, with about 90% observed a single time. The sequenced sample consisted of PBMCs or T cells enriched from blood (not recorded which). The receptors come from a woman aged 45-59 years who had recovered from COVID-19. Each CDR3 is given with its conserved first and last residue. Each record gives: clone size, J gene, D gene, V gene, CDR3 DNA, CDR3 protein. D genes are given only for firm matches. For some rows the clone size is stated as once, few or many, or as a class when expanded; others skip it.

size: NA
J: TRBJ2-3
D: TRBD2
V: TRBV5-4
DNA: TGTGCCAGCAGGGAGACTAGCGGGAGGGATACGCAGTATTTT
CDR3: CASRETSGRDTQYF

size: NA
J: TRBJ2-3
D: TRBD1
V: TRBV3-1/TRBV3-2
DNA: TGTGCCAGCAGCCAATCCGGGCAGGGGGTAGTTACGCAGTATTTT
CDR3: CASSQSGQGVVTQYF

size: NA
J: TRBJ1-5
D: NA
V: TRBV14
DNA: TGTGCCAGCAGCCAGGAAGGGGTGTTCAATCAGCCCCAGCATTTT
CDR3: CASSQEGVFNQPQHF

size: once
J: TRBJ2-3
D: NA
V: TRBV5-4
DNA: TGTGCCAGCAGCTTAGTCAAGCGGGCCCAGAGCACAGATACGCAGTATTTT
CDR3: CASSLVKRAQSTDTQYF

size: NA
J: TRBJ1-1
D: NA
V: TRBV6-1
DNA: TGTGCCAGCAGTGAGTTCGGGGGGTCTGAAGCTTTCTTT
CDR3: CASSEFGGSEAFF

size: NA
J: TRBJ1-5
D: TRBD1
V: TRBV6-2/TRBV6-3
DNA: TGTGCCAGCAGTTCGGGACAGGGGGGTCGCAGCAATCAGCCCCAGCATTTT
CDR3: CASSSGQGGRSNQPQHF

size: once
J: TRBJ1-4
D: NA
V: TRBV11-2
DNA: TGTGCCAGCAGCCCCCGTACAGCTGGACTTGCAACTAATGAAAAACTGTTTTTT
CDR3: CASSPRTAGLATNEKLFF

size: NA
J: TRBJ2-3
D: TRBD2
V: TRBV19
DNA: TGTGCCAGTAGAGGGACTAGCGCCACAGATACGCAGTATTTT
CDR3: CASRGTSATDTQYF

size: NA
J: TRBJ2-1
D: TRBD2
V: TRBV29-1
DNA: TGCAGCGTTGAAGGGACTAGCGGTGCTTGGGAGAATGAGCAGTTCTTC
CDR3: CSVEGTSGAWENEQFF

size: NA
J: TRBJ1-5
D: NA
V: TRBV13
DNA: TGTGCCAGCAGCAGAAACAGAAATCAGCCCCAGCATTTT
CDR3: CASSRNRNQPQHF

size: NA
J: TRBJ1-2
D: NA
V: TRBV18
DNA: TGTGCCAGCTCAACGAGTCAATCCCAAACCTATGGCTACACCTTC
CDR3: CASSTSQSQTYGYTF

size: NA
J: TRBJ1-5
D: NA
V: TRBV7-8
DNA: TGTGCCAGCAGCCCTAGACAGGATAGCAATCAGCCCCAGCATTTT
CDR3: CASSPRQDSNQPQHF

size: NA
J: TRBJ2-7
D: NA
V: TRBV27
DNA: TGTGCCAGCAGCTATACAGGGACCCACGAGCAGTACTTC
CDR3: CASSYTGTHEQYF

size: NA
J: TRBJ1-4
D: TRBD1
V: TRBV28
DNA: TGTGCCAGCAGCGTAACGGGGACAGGGTCTAATGAAAAACTGTTTTTT
CDR3: CASSVTGTGSNEKLFF

size: NA
J: TRBJ1-1
D: TRBD1
V: TRBV5-4
DNA: TGTGCCAGCAGCATAGGGACAGGGAGCTACACTGAAGCTTTCTTT
CDR3: CASSIGTGSYTEAFF

size: NA
J: TRBJ1-1
D: TRBD1
V: TRBV2
DNA: TGTGCCAGCAGTCGACAGGGTGCGAGCACTGAAGCTTTCTTT
CDR3: CASSRQGASTEAFF

size: NA
J: TRBJ2-1
D: NA
V: TRBV6-2/TRBV6-3
DNA: TGTGCCAGCAGTTACCCCGACAATGAGCAGTTCTTC
CDR3: CASSYPDNEQFF

size: NA
J: TRBJ2-2
D: NA
V: TRBV28
DNA: TGTGCCAGCAGTTTATGGGGTGGGGCTAAGAACACCGGGGAGCTGTTTTTT
CDR3: CASSLWGGAKNTGELFF

size: NA
J: TRBJ2-5
D: TRBD2
V: TRBV5-1
DNA: TGCGCCAGCAGCCAAGGACCGACTAGCGGGAGTGAGACCCAGTACTTC
CDR3: CASSQGPTSGSETQYF

size: NA
J: TRBJ2-7
D: TRBD2
V: TRBV10-3
DNA: TGTGCCATCAGTGTGGGACTACTCAACTACGAGCAGTACTTC
CDR3: CAISVGLLNYEQYF

size: NA
J: TRBJ1-6
D: NA
V: TRBV4-3
DNA: TGCGCCAGCAGCCAAGTGGGGAGCGGATCACCCCTCCACTTT
CDR3: CASSQVGSGSPLHF

size: NA
J: TRBJ1-4
D: TRBD1
V: TRBV27
DNA: TGTGCCAGCAGTTCCCCCGGGACAGGGAATGAAAAACTGTTTTTT
CDR3: CASSSPGTGNEKLFF

size: NA
J: TRBJ1-6
D: TRBD1
V: TRBV7-6
DNA: TGTGCCAGCAGCTCCACAGGGGTCTTTGATAATTCACCCCTCCACTTT
CDR3: CASSSTGVFDNSPLHF

size: NA
J: TRBJ2-1
D: TRBD1
V: TRBV5-4
DNA: TGTGCCAGCAGCTATCTGGACAGGGGCGATGAGCAGTTCTTC
CDR3: CASSYLDRGDEQFF

size: NA
J: TRBJ2-5
D: NA
V: TRBV3-1/TRBV3-2
DNA: TGTGCCAGCACCTCAGTTTGGGGGGGCTTGGAGACCCAGTACTTC
CDR3: CASTSVWGGLETQYF

size: NA
J: TRBJ1-5
D: TRBD1
V: TRBV19
DNA: TGTGCCAGTAGGACAGGGGTTCAAACTATTCGCAATCAGCCCCAGCATTTT
CDR3: CASRTGVQTIRNQPQHF

size: NA
J: TRBJ1-4
D: TRBD1
V: TRBV5-1
DNA: TGCGCCAGCAGCACGGGACAGGGGGCGACTAATGAAAAACTGTTTTTT
CDR3: CASSTGQGATNEKLFF

size: NA
J: TRBJ1-1
D: NA
V: TRBV29-1
DNA: TGCAGCGTTGGGGGACAGAACACTGAAGCTTTCTTT
CDR3: CSVGGQNTEAFF

size: NA
J: TRBJ2-1
D: NA
V: TRBV7-9
DNA: TGTGCCAGCAGCCTCCAGCGCGCAGATGAGCAGTTCTTC
CDR3: CASSLQRADEQFF

size: NA
J: TRBJ2-5
D: NA
V: TRBV19
DNA: TGTGCCAGTAGTCGGACAGACTTTCGTGAGACCCAGTACTTC
CDR3: CASSRTDFRETQYF

size: NA
J: TRBJ1-5
D: TRBD1
V: TRBV12-5
DNA: TGTGCTAGTGGTTTGGTTACAGGGGGCAGAGGATATAGCAATCAGCCCCAGCATTTT
CDR3: CASGLVTGGRGYSNQPQHF

size: NA
J: TRBJ1-4
D: NA
V: TRBV6-5
DNA: TGTGCCAGCAGAGACAGTGTCGGTGAAAAACTGTTTTTT
CDR3: CASRDSVGEKLFF

size: NA
J: TRBJ2-5
D: NA
V: TRBV7-2
DNA: TGTGCCAGCAGCTTAGCCGGGTTAAGAGAGACCCAGTACTTC
CDR3: CASSLAGLRETQYF

size: NA
J: TRBJ2-1
D: NA
V: TRBV6-5
DNA: TGTGCCAGCAGGACCACTAGTCCCAATGAGCAGTTCTTC
CDR3: CASRTTSPNEQFF

size: NA
J: TRBJ1-5
D: NA
V: TRBV19
DNA: TGTGCCAGTAGGGAGGGGTGGGGTCAGCCCCAGCATTTT
CDR3: CASREGWGQPQHF

size: NA
J: TRBJ2-6
D: NA
V: TRBV19
DNA: TGTGCCAGTAGTATGTGGGGCTCAGGGGCCAACGTCCTGACTTTC
CDR3: CASSMWGSGANVLTF

size: NA
J: TRBJ1-2
D: TRBD1
V: TRBV11-2
DNA: TGTGCCAGCAGCGTGGACAGGGGAAATGGCTACACCTTC
CDR3: CASSVDRGNGYTF

size: NA
J: TRBJ1-5
D: NA
V: TRBV6-5
DNA: TGTGCCAGCAGCCTCAGGACAAGCAATCAGCCCCAGCATTTT
CDR3: CASSLRTSNQPQHF

size: NA
J: TRBJ1-4
D: NA
V: TRBV6-2/TRBV6-3
DNA: TGTGCCAGCAGTTACTCAGCGGACAGAGGGGATGAAAAACTGTTTTTT
CDR3: CASSYSADRGDEKLFF

size: once
J: TRBJ2-5
D: TRBD2
V: TRBV9
DNA: TGTGCCAGCAGCGCCCCCCGGACTAGCGGGACCCAAGAGACCCAGTACTTC
CDR3: CASSAPRTSGTQETQYF

size: NA
J: TRBJ2-1
D: TRBD2
V: TRBV7-9
DNA: TGTGCCAGCAGCGACGGGACTAGCGGGACTAATGAGCAGTTCTTC
CDR3: CASSDGTSGTNEQFF

size: NA
J: TRBJ2-2
D: NA
V: TRBV25-1
DNA: TGTGCCAGCAGTGTGGGGGGTTACACCGGGGAGCTGTTTTTT
CDR3: CASSVGGYTGELFF

size: NA
J: TRBJ2-2
D: NA
V: TRBV19
DNA: TGTGCCAGTAGCACGGCGGGACAGCTGAACACCGGGGAGCTGTTTTTT
CDR3: CASSTAGQLNTGELFF

size: once
J: TRBJ2-1
D: NA
V: TRBV24-1
DNA: TGTGCCACCAGTGATGCAGGGGTTTATGAGCAGTTCTTC
CDR3: CATSDAGVYEQFF

size: few
J: TRBJ2-1
D: NA
V: TRBV6-5
DNA: TGTGCCAGCAGACAAAACAATGAGCAGTTCTTC
CDR3: CASRQNNEQFF

size: NA
J: TRBJ1-4
D: NA
V: TRBV5-1
DNA: TGCGCCAGTCGGACAGCAACTAATGAAAAACTGTTTTTT
CDR3: CASRTATNEKLFF

size: NA
J: TRBJ2-7
D: TRBD1
V: TRBV7-9
DNA: TGTGCCAGCAGCCCTCAGGGGGACTACGAGCAGTACTTC
CDR3: CASSPQGDYEQYF

size: NA
J: TRBJ1-1
D: NA
V: TRBV2
DNA: TGTGCCAGCAGTGAGGACTATGGGAAAGCTTTCTTT
CDR3: CASSEDYGKAFF

size: NA
J: TRBJ2-5
D: TRBD2
V: TRBV9
DNA: TGTGCCAGCAGCCGAGGGACTAGCGGGAGGCCCGGGCGGGAGACCCAGTACTTC
CDR3: CASSRGTSGRPGRETQYF

size: NA
J: TRBJ2-7
D: NA
V: TRBV21-1
DNA: TGTGCCAGCAGCAAAAGGCCGGAAATGCCGAATAGGCGGGACTACGAGCAGTACTTC
CDR3: CASSKRPEMPNRRDYEQYF

size: NA
J: TRBJ2-1
D: TRBD2
V: TRBV7-6
DNA: TGTGCCAGCAGCTTAGCGGGAGGGTTGTATGAGCAGTTCTTC
CDR3: CASSLAGGLYEQFF

size: NA
J: TRBJ1-6
D: NA
V: TRBV3-1/TRBV3-2
DNA: TGTGCCAGCAGCCAAGATCCCAATCTCCGGTGTTATAATTCACCCCTCCACTTT
CDR3: CASSQDPNLRCYNSPLHF

size: NA
J: TRBJ2-5
D: TRBD2
V: TRBV3-1/TRBV3-2
DNA: TGTGCCAGCAGCCAAGGCCCAGCGGGGGGAGAGACCCAGTACTTC
CDR3: CASSQGPAGGETQYF

size: NA
J: TRBJ2-7
D: NA
V: TRBV30
DNA: TGTGCCTGGAGTGTATTTTTTGTCGGAGCGGCCGAGCAGTACTTC
CDR3: CAWSVFFVGAAEQYF

size: many
J: TRBJ1-4
D: TRBD1
V: TRBV6-1
DNA: TGTGCCAGCAGTGAAGCGCCCCCACAGGGGGGAGAAAAACTGTTTTTT
CDR3: CASSEAPPQGGEKLFF

size: NA
J: TRBJ2-1
D: TRBD2
V: TRBV10-1
DNA: TGCGCCAGCAGTGTACTAGCGGGGGACTCCTACAATGAGCAGTTCTTC
CDR3: CASSVLAGDSYNEQFF

size: NA
J: TRBJ1-1
D: NA
V: TRBV19
DNA: TGTGCCAGTAGATCTTCGGGAAAGGGCTCCTCCGGGAACACTGAAGCTTTCTTT
CDR3: CASRSSGKGSSGNTEAFF

size: once
J: TRBJ2-7
D: TRBD1
V: TRBV9
DNA: TGTGCCAGCAGCCCTCGACAGGGACAATCCTACGAGCAGTACTTC
CDR3: CASSPRQGQSYEQYF

size: NA
J: TRBJ2-3
D: NA
V: TRBV27
DNA: TGTGCCAGCAGTTCCGCAGGGGATAGCACAGATACGCAGTATTTT
CDR3: CASSSAGDSTDTQYF